This T cell receptor (beta chain) was documented in a study of T cell repertoires in cytomegalovirus infection. Study-level information: Use of recently identified HLA-C-restricted and well-studied HLA-B-restricted CMV epitopes was part of the study. Carrying CMV and the relevant HLA type showed in public TCR beta signatures.

A word on this clonotype: The antigen is undetermined. One end of the junction does not line up with germline, which may come from a read error.

TCRdb ran MiXCR on the reads and lists one entry per CDR3 protein. This table holds some 920,000 distinct CDR3 sequences, under 40% found once. Per the germline V gene, CDR1 is MGHRA and CDR2 is YSYEKL. The CDR3 contains 20 residues. Points from the study as a whole: Ex vivo responses were dominated by HLA-C-restricted CMV-specific TCR beta clonotypes.

V and J are TRBV4-1 and TRBJ2-1, with TRBD1 matching 10 bases. This TCR was sampled from a human donor in good health (CMV status not recorded). Some clones in this sample may be carry-over from other donors' samples. The specimen was cultured CD8+ T cells from PBMCs, collected from culture after CMV antigen stimulation. CDR3: CASSQRIPGQGFLSYKEQFF. The CDR3 coding sequence is TGCGCCAGCAGCCAACGGATCCCGGGACAGGGGTTCCTCTCCTACAAAGAGCAGTTCTTC.